The 30 T cell receptor beta chains reported below all come from one sample, sequenced in a study of CD8 T cells in Susac syndrome. RNA amounts of about 0.45 to 1 ug underwent reverse transcription with random hexamers. Each CDR3 protein is one row after TCRdb ran MiXCR on the immunoSEQ multiplex PCR reads. Among 150,000 to 200,000 distinct CDR3 sequences listed, about 93% were seen once. Sample: CD4+ T cells from PBMCs. Receptors were obtained from a human donor in good health.

The rearrangement links TRBV20-1 to TRBJ2-3, with D perhaps matching TRBD1 (9 bases). The CDR3 covers 17 residues. The V end was cut by 8 bases, the J end by 2 bases, with 26 bases between. Germline V gene data show CDR1 as DFQATT and CDR2 as SNEGSKA (reference sequence). This CDR3 reads CSPGGGTGTGHTDTQYF. CDR3 in DNA: TGCAGTCCCGGGGGGGGTACCGGGACAGGGCACACAGATACGCAGTATTTT.

The chain links TRBV18 to TRBJ2-7; a weak D match, TRBD1 (6 bases). Germline CDR1 is KGHSH and CDR2 is LQKENI. The germline V and J ends were trimmed by 5 bases and 5 bases, with 13 bases remaining between them. The CDR3 has 13 amino acids. The CDR3 DNA reads TGTGCCAGCTCAACCCAGACAGGCCACGAGCAGTACTTC. This codes for CASSTQTGHEQYF. Drawing the rest from reference TRBV18 and TRBJ2-7, the complete variable domain is NAGVMQNPRHLVRRRGQEARLRCSPMKGHSHVYWYRQLPEEGLKFMVYLQKENIIDESGMPKERFSAEFPKEGPSILRIQQVVRGDSAAYFCASSTQTGHEQYFGPGTRLTVT.

The chain links TRBV29-1 to TRBJ1-2; possibly TRBD1 for D (5 bases). This CDR3 comprises 12 residues. Germline CDR1 and CDR2: SQVTM and ANQGSEA. V was trimmed by 4 bases and J by 4 bases, leaving 10 bases between them. CDR3 coding DNA: TGCAGCGTTGGGGAGGGGAGCTATGGCTACACCTTC. The encoded protein is CSVGEGSYGYTF.

This chain joins TRBV28 and TRBJ1-5, with D perhaps TRBD1 (5 bases). Germline V gene data show CDR1 as MDHEN and CDR2 as SYDVKM. Trimming cost V 6 bases and J 3 bases, with 15 bases left between them. The CDR3 totals 15 residues. The CDR3 DNA reads TGTGCCAGCAGCATCGGGGGACGAGACAATCAGCCCCAGCATTTT. The encoded protein is CASSIGGRDNQPQHF.

The chain is built from TRBV4-3 and TRBJ2-3, with D possibly TRBD1 on 6 matching bases. With 0 bases removed from V and 6 bases from J, the gap between germline ends came to 19 bases. From germline, CDR1 is LGHNA and CDR2 YSLEER. The CDR3 has 17 residues. In nucleotides, the CDR3 is TGCGCCAGCAGCCAAGACCCTGTACAGGGAAATATGGATACGCAGTATTTT. Residues: CASSQDPVQGNMDTQYF.

This sequence joins TRBV3-1 and TRBJ2-5; the D gene is possibly TRBD2 (6 bases). Looked up from germline, CDR1 is LGHDT and CDR2 is YNNKEL (reference sequence). Trimming took 7 bases from V and 0 from J, leaving 18 bases between them. The CDR3 loop spans 16 amino acids. The CDR3: CASKQREIQYQETQYF. The CDR3 region has the DNA TGTGCCAGCAAACAACGGGAGATCCAGTACCAAGAGACCCAGTACTTC.

The chain employs TRBV29-1 and TRBJ2-5; possible D gene TRBD2, 5 bases. Germline values: CDR1 SQVTM, CDR2 ANQGSEA. There are 14 residues in the CDR3. Trimming removed 3 bases at V and 1 base at J, with 12 bases between. The CDR3 loop is CSVDETGSQETQYF. The DNA for the CDR3 is TGCAGCGTTGATGAAACGGGGAGCCAAGAGACCCAGTACTTC.

J is TRBJ1-1 and V is TRBV29-1, with D unclear. The CDR3 is 12 residues long. Trimming removed 6 bases from V and 7 bases from J, with 15 bases in between. CDR1 and CDR2 from the germline V gene are SQVTM and ANQGSEA. The CDR3 loop is CSVSQVLDEAFF. The CDR3 DNA is TGCAGCGTAAGCCAAGTCCTAGATGAAGCTTTCTTT. Looking up the rest from reference TRBV29-1 and TRBJ1-1 gives the full variable domain: SAVISQKPSRDICQRGTSLTIQCQVDSQVTMMFWYRQQPGQSLTLIATANQGSEATYESGFVIDKFPISRPNLTFSTLTVSNMSPEDSSIYLCSVSQVLDEAFFGQGTRLTVV.

The chain recombines TRBV14 with TRBJ2-3; possible D gene TRBD2, 5 bases. CDR3 length: 12 residues. Germline CDR1 SGHDN, CDR2 FVKESK. V was shortened by 3 bases and J by 8 bases, with 9 bases between the two germline ends. In nucleotides, the CDR3 is TGTGCCAGCAGCCAGTTGGGGAGTACGCAGTATTTT. Protein sequence: CASSQLGSTQYF.

The chain uses TRBV7-2 and TRBJ2-4; tentative D call: TRBD2 (5 bases). The CDR3 has 15 residues. V lost 5 bases, J lost 1 base, and 12 bases lay in between. Germline CDR1 SGHTA, CDR2 FQGNSA. CDR3 sequence reads: CASSPERGAKNIQYF. CDR3 DNA sequence: TGTGCCAGCAGCCCCGAACGAGGGGCCAAAAACATTCAGTACTTC.

V and J are TRBV3-1 and TRBJ2-7; 9 nucleotides match TRBD1. This CDR3 is 14 amino acids long. The germline V gene encodes CDR1 LGHDT and CDR2 YNNKEL (reference sequence). The trim removed 5 bases at V and 3 bases at J, leaving 5 bases unmatched. The CDR3 here is CASSVGQGIYEQYF. CDR3 coding DNA: TGTGCCAGCAGCGTCGGACAGGGGATCTACGAGCAGTACTTC.

The rearrangement joins TRBV7-9 to TRBJ2-5, with a possible D match to TRBD2 (6 bases). V shed 5 bases and J shed 5 bases, with 27 bases lying between them. Germline CDR1 is SEHNR and CDR2 is FQNEAQ (reference sequence). The CDR3 is made up of 18 amino acids. The chain's CDR3 is CASSAGLSNRMSSETQYF. DNA of the CDR3: TGTGCCAGCAGCGCCGGACTATCGAATCGGATGTCAAGCGAGACCCAGTACTTC. The complete variable domain, with remaining parts taken from reference TRBV7-9 and TRBJ2-5, reads DTGVSQNPRHKITKRGQNVTFRCDPISEHNRLYWYRQTLGQGPEFLTYFQNEAQLEKSRLLSDRFSAERPKGSFSTLEIQRTEQGDSAMYLCASSAGLSNRMSSETQYFGPGTRLLVL.

The chain combines TRBV30 with TRBJ2-7, with D tentatively TRBD1 (6 bases). There are 13 residues in the CDR3. The germline V gene has CDR1 GTSNPN and CDR2 SVGIG (reference sequence). V was cut by 3 bases and J by 2 bases, with 11 bases left in between. For the CDR3, the DNA is TGTGCCTGGAGACAGGGAACCACCTACGAGCAGTACTTC. Encoded protein: CAWRQGTTYEQYF.

This chain uses TRBV19 with TRBJ1-5; D is possibly TRBD1 (6 bases). Trimming shortened V by 10 bases and J by 6 bases, and 19 bases separated the two germline ends. Germline V lookup: CDR1 LNHDA, CDR2 SQIVND (reference sequence). The CDR3 has 14 amino acids. The CDR3 DNA reads TGTGCCACCCGGGGCGAACAGGGAGGTCAGCCCCAGCATTTT. This sequence encodes CATRGEQGGQPQHF.

This clonotype came up once. J is TRBJ2-1 and V is TRBV14, with no clear D. Per the germline V gene, CDR1 is SGHDN and CDR2 is FVKESK. The CDR3 totals 13 residues. V shed 1 base and J shed 4 bases, with 5 bases lying between them. CDR3 sequence (DNA): TGTGCCAGCAGCCAAGGCCGTTACAATGAGCAGTTCTTC. Its protein is CASSQGRYNEQFF.

The count of this clonotype is one. This chain joins TRBV30 and TRBJ1-3, with TRBD1 as a possible D gene (6 bases). This CDR3 region has 15 residues. CDR1 and CDR2 (germline): GTSNPN, SVGIG (reference sequence). With 5 bases removed from V and 7 bases from J, the gap between germline ends came to 21 bases. DNA of the CDR3: TGTGCCTGGGATGATCGGGACATGAATAGGAACACCATATATTTT. Encoded protein: CAWDDRDMNRNTIYF.

This chain joins TRBV29-1 and TRBJ2-7; 9 bases agree with TRBD2. From germline, CDR1 is SQVTM and CDR2 ANQGSEA. Unmatched junction bases numbered 2, after V lost 4 bases and J lost 7 bases. This CDR3 contains 11 residues. This chain's CDR3 is CSVVAGAEQYF. Here the CDR3 DNA reads TGCAGCGTTGTAGCGGGGGCGGAGCAGTACTTC.

This chain links TRBV20-1 with TRBJ2-3; TRBD2 matches 8 bases. The junction had 13 bases not matched to a gene; V was cut back by 0 bases and J by 8 bases. Germline V gene lookup returns CDR1 DFQATT and CDR2 SNEGSKA (reference sequence). The CDR3 extends over 16 amino acids. In DNA form, the CDR3 reads TGCAGTGCTAGAGATCTGGTAGCGGGGCCCGCGGGTACGCAGTATTTT. Residues: CSARDLVAGPAGTQYF.

The V call is TRBV9, the J call TRBJ2-5; D is ambiguous. CDR1 is SGDLS, CDR2 YYNGEE, per germline. Trimming stripped 2 bases from V and 0 bases from J, with 8 bases between. This CDR3 contains 14 residues. CDR3 protein: CASSVGQNQETQYF. The DNA of the CDR3 is TGTGCCAGCAGCGTCGGGCAGAACCAAGAGACCCAGTACTTC.

The chain uses TRBV4-2 and TRBJ2-5, with D possibly matching TRBD1 (6 bases). CDR1 is LGHNA and CDR2 is YNFKEQ in the germline V gene. The CDR3 has 15 residues. The V end lost 0 bases, the J end lost 4 bases, and 12 bases lay between the germline ends. CDR3 sequence reads: CASSQDLGRGETQYF. The CDR3 DNA is TGTGCCAGCAGCCAAGATCTAGGCAGGGGAGAGACCCAGTACTTC.

J is TRBJ1-5 and V is TRBV19; D call uncertain. The length of the CDR3 is 15 residues. Germline V lookup: CDR1 LNHDA, CDR2 SQIVND (reference sequence). The V gene lost 10 bases and the J gene lost 4 bases, with 20 bases spanning the gap. The CDR3 sequence: CATRTASTLNQPQHF. CDR3 nucleotides: TGTGCCACCCGAACGGCTTCCACCCTTAATCAGCCCCAGCATTTT. Full variable domain (outside the CDR3, taken from reference TRBV19 and TRBJ1-5): DGGITQSPKYLFRKEGQNVTLSCEQNLNHDAMYWYRQDPGQGLRLIYYSQIVNDFQKGDIAEGYSVSREKKESFPLTVTSAQKNPTAFYLCATRTASTLNQPQHFGDGTRLSIL.

The chain employs TRBV7-9 and TRBJ1-1; D is perhaps TRBD1 (5 bases). CDR3 size: 14 residues. V was trimmed by 0 bases and J by 1 base, leaving 6 bases between them. Germline loops: CDR1 SEHNR, CDR2 FQNEAQ (reference sequence). CDR3 protein: CASSLAQGNTEAFF. CDR3 sequence (DNA): TGTGCCAGCAGCTTAGCCCAGGGGAACACTGAAGCTTTCTTT.

This chain uses TRBV5-6 with TRBJ1-5; D remains ambiguous. The germline V and J ends were trimmed by 4 bases and 0 bases, with 14 bases remaining between them. The CDR3 contains 16 residues. In germline, CDR1 is SGHDT, CDR2 YYEEEE. In DNA form, the CDR3 reads TGTGCCAGCAGCCGGGGTCCCTGGGATAGCAATCAGCCCCAGCATTTT. It codes for CASSRGPWDSNQPQHF. The entire variable domain, with the rest obtained from reference TRBV5-6 and TRBJ1-5, is as follows: DAGVTQSPTHLIKTRGQQVTLRCSPKSGHDTVSWYQQALGQGPQFIFQYYEEEERQRGNFPDRFSGHQFPNYSSELNVNALLLGDSALYLCASSRGPWDSNQPQHFGDGTRLSIL.

The rearrangement uses TRBV2 and TRBJ2-7; 7 nucleotides line up with TRBD1. CDR1 and CDR2 from the germline V gene are SNHLY and FYNNEI. V shed 6 bases, J shed 6 bases, and the junction held 8 bases outside the gene matches. This CDR3 comprises 13 residues. CDR3 loop: CASSRQGLGEQYF. CDR3 DNA sequence: TGTGCCAGCAGCCGACAGGGTCTGGGCGAGCAGTACTTC.

V gene TRBV7-2 combines with J gene TRBJ2-7; TRBD1 matches at 10 bases. After removal of 6 bases from V and 3 bases from J, the junction contained 5 bases not matched to a gene. The CDR3 covers 14 residues. From germline, CDR1 is SGHTA and CDR2 FQGNSA. The CDR3: CASRRTGGNYEQYF. CDR3 DNA: TGTGCCAGCAGGAGGACAGGGGGAAACTACGAGCAGTACTTC.

This chain joins TRBV9 and TRBJ2-1, with 7 bases matching TRBD2. The V segment lost 3 bases and the J segment 2 bases; nucleotides outside the gene matches: 2. The CDR3 loop spans 14 amino acids. Germline CDR1 reads SGDLS; CDR2 reads YYNGEE. The CDR3 spells CASSGGSPYNEQFF. The CDR3 nucleotides are TGTGCCAGCAGCGGCGGGAGCCCCTACAATGAGCAGTTCTTC.

In this sample, this clonotype turned up once. For the CDR3, the DNA is TGTGCCAGCACCCTGACAGGCGTCCACTATGGCTACACCTTC. This gives the protein CASTLTGVHYGYTF. The rearrangement links TRBV12-3 or TRBV12-4 to TRBJ1-2; D possibly corresponds to TRBD1 (6 bases). There are 14 residues in the CDR3. With 7 bases removed from V and 3 bases from J, the gap between germline ends came to 15 bases.

The chain links TRBV13 to TRBJ2-7, with 9 positions matching TRBD1. The CDR3 consists of 14 residues. Trimming cost V 4 bases and J 6 bases; bases outside gene matches: 7. Germline V gene sequence: CDR1 PRHDT, CDR2 FYEKMQ (reference sequence). The DNA for the CDR3 is TGTGCCAGCAGCTGGGACAGGGACCAAGCCGAGCAGTACTTC. The encoded protein is CASSWDRDQAEQYF.

This clonotype has just one count. The CDR3 nucleotides are TGTGCCAGCAGCCAATTTGACACCGGGGAGCTGTTTTTT. Protein: CASSQFDTGELFF. The rearrangement uses TRBV3-1 and TRBJ2-2; D call uncertain. V was pared by 2 bases and J by 3 bases, with 4 bases between. Germline V gives CDR1 LGHDT, CDR2 YNNKEL (reference sequence). The CDR3 totals 13 residues.

This chain connects TRBV6-5 to TRBJ2-7; 8 nucleotides match TRBD2. V lost 7 bases and J lost 2; bases outside the gene matches: 10. Germline CDR1 MNHEY, CDR2 SVGAGI. This CDR3 contains 15 residues. CDR3 DNA: TGTGCCAGCACCCCCGGGGGGGGGCAACCCTACGAGCAGTACTTC. Protein sequence: CASTPGGGQPYEQYF.